Below, one T cell receptor (beta chain) is given with its context. The antigen remains unidentified. The ends were cut back, 5 bases at V and 10 bases at J, with 17 bases in the middle. The CDR3 sequence is 13 residues long. Germline assignment: CDR1 SGHTA and CDR2 FQGNSA. This sample was taken from a study of molecular identifiers for immune sequencing clone quantification. Sorted inputs of roughly 20,000 to 1,000,000 cells, with 10%, 30% or 50% RNA, yielded naive CD8 libraries. Isolation of naive CD8 T cells was achieved by sorting on a CD8+CD4-CCR7+CD45RA+ phenotype. TCRdb processed the PCR reads anew with MiXCR; each CDR3 protein has one entry. The sample holds 85,000 to 100,000 distinct CDR3 sequences, more than 20% seen once. General observations from the study: Spiked Jurkat TCR RNA equivalent to one cell was reportedly detectable in one million naive cells.

The sample taken for sequencing was naive CD8+ T cells from blood, with Jurkat cell RNA spiked in. Subset denoted: FACS-sorted CD8+CD4-CCR7+CD45RA+ naive T cells. This clonotype originated in a human donor in good health. Some libraries in this study had Jurkat cell RNA spiked in. This chain connects TRBV7-2 to TRBJ1-2; tentative D call: TRBD1 (5 bases). This chain's CDR3 is CASSLEAGHLYTF. As DNA, the CDR3 is TGTGCCAGCAGCCTAGAGGCCGGACACCTCTACACCTTC.